What follows are 14 T cell receptor beta chains derived from one specimen sequenced in a study of T cell responses to AZD1222 COVID-19 vaccine. Clones were sequenced by immunoSEQ multiplex PCR, and TCRdb holds only the in-frame ones, with some missing. Among over 130,000 clones listed, 90% to 95% were seen once. Source: peripheral blood, taken on day 0 of AZD1222 vaccination. The receptors stem from an adult in good health.

The chain couples TRBV11-2 to TRBJ2-1; 13 bases are a match to TRBD2. Unmatched junction bases numbered 6, after V lost 5 bases and J lost 8 bases. In germline, CDR1 is SGHAT, CDR2 FQNNGV. The CDR3 totals 15 residues. This chain's CDR3 is CASSPGTSGIYEQFF. CDR3 sequence (DNA): TGTGCCAGCAGCCCCGGGACTAGCGGGATCTATGAGCAGTTCTTC. The full variable domain, completed using reference TRBV11-2 and TRBJ2-1, is EAGVAQSPRYKIIEKRQSVAFWCNPISGHATLYWYQQILGQGPKLLIQFQNNGVVDDSQLPKDRFSAERLKGVDSTLKIQPAKLEDSAVYLCASSPGTSGIYEQFFGPGTRLTVL.

The rearrangement links TRBV12-5 to TRBJ2-5; 10 nucleotides agree with TRBD1. Germline V gene data show CDR1 as LGHNT and CDR2 as FRNRAP. The CDR3 runs 15 residues. The ends lost 5 bases at V and 5 bases at J; junction bases unmatched: 8. CDR3: CASGAWTGGQETQYF. The CDR3 region has the DNA TGTGCTAGTGGTGCCTGGACAGGGGGTCAGGAGACCCAGTACTTC.

The chain has TRBV19 and TRBJ1-5, with D unresolved. CDR3 size: 18 residues. Germline loops: CDR1 LNHDA, CDR2 SQIVND (reference sequence). The V end lost 2 bases, the J end lost 2 bases, and 19 bases lay between the germline ends. Here the CDR3 reads CASSIQRPPFGGNQPQHF. The DNA of the CDR3 is TGTGCCAGTAGTATACAAAGACCCCCATTCGGCGGCAATCAGCCCCAGCATTTT.

CDR3 coding DNA: TGTGCCAGCAGCTCTAGCGGGAACGCGAACACCGGGGAGCTGTTTTTT. Amino acids: CASSSSGNANTGELFF. The rearrangement uses TRBV7-9 and TRBJ2-2; 9 bases map to TRBD2. Germline loops: CDR1 SEHNR, CDR2 FQNEAQ (reference sequence). CDR3 length equals 16 residues. The junction had 3 bases not matched to a gene; V was cut back by 4 bases and J by 0 bases.

J is TRBJ1-2 and V is TRBV6-5, with D possibly matching TRBD1 (5 bases). CDR3 length: 15 residues. The germline gives CDR1 MNHEY, CDR2 SVGAGI. V lost 0 bases and J 4 bases, leaving 12 bases between the germline ends. CDR3 DNA: TGTGCCAGCAGTTACTCGAAGTTTGGGACCTATGGCTACACCTTC. It translates to CASSYSKFGTYGYTF.

The chain links TRBV4-2 to TRBJ2-1; 15 bases map to TRBD2. The CDR3 runs 20 residues. Germline V gene data show CDR1 as LGHNA and CDR2 as YNFKEQ. With 4 bases clipped from V and 1 base from J, the junction kept 11 bases outside the gene matches. This CDR3 is CASSRGSSGTSGRSYNEQFF. In DNA form, the CDR3 reads TGTGCCAGCAGCCGAGGCTCCTCCGGGACTAGCGGGAGGTCCTACAATGAGCAGTTCTTC.

The sample holds one count of this clone. This chain's CDR3 is CASSEGGYTF. The CDR3 coding sequence is TGTGCCAGTAGTGAGGGCGGCTACACCTTC. This chain connects TRBV19 to TRBJ1-2; no clear D. The CDR3 loop spans 10 amino acids. CDR1 is LNHDA and CDR2 is SQIVND in the germline V gene (reference sequence). V was pared by 5 bases and J by 8 bases, with 6 bases between.

The CDR3 sequence: CASSHTQGPHYGYTF. The CDR3 DNA follows: TGCGCCAGCAGCCACACACAGGGGCCCCACTATGGCTACACCTTC. The chain is built from TRBV5-1 and TRBJ1-2; TRBD1 matches 7 bases. The CDR3 is made up of 15 amino acids. V was clipped by 4 bases and J by 3 bases; unmatched bases: 9. The germline V gene encodes CDR1 SGHRS and CDR2 YFSETQ.

The V call is TRBV5-6, the J call TRBJ1-3, with 9 bases fitting TRBD1. Trimming removed 2 bases from V and 2 bases from J; junction bases left unmatched: 2. This CDR3 region has 15 residues. Germline CDR1 and CDR2: SGHDT and YYEEEE. CDR3 sequence reads: CASSLGTGTGNTIYF. CDR3 in DNA: TGTGCCAGCAGCTTAGGGACAGGGACTGGAAACACCATATATTTT.

V is TRBV5-1 and J is TRBJ1-5; no reliable D call. This CDR3 is 13 amino acids long. Between the trimmed V and J ends, which lost 3 bases and 0 bases, there was a span of 4 bases. Germline CDR1 reads SGHRS; CDR2 reads YFSETQ. CDR3 nucleotides: TGCGCCAGCAGCTCCTATAGCAATCAGCCCCAGCATTTT. Its translation: CASSSYSNQPQHF.

V is TRBV5-4 and J is TRBJ2-1, with TRBD2 identical over 8 bases. CDR1 and CDR2 from the germline V gene are SGHNT and YYREEE (reference sequence). CDR3 size: 16 residues. Germline trimming cut 7 bases from V and 6 bases from J; bases unmatched to any gene: 15. CDR3 sequence reads: CASRLGGTSGLNEQFF. CDR3 in DNA: TGTGCCAGCCGGCTTGGAGGGACTAGTGGACTCAATGAGCAGTTCTTC.

The chain carries TRBV7-9 and TRBJ2-5; D call uncertain. There are 13 residues in the CDR3. Germline CDR1 is SEHNR and CDR2 is FQNEAQ (reference sequence). V shed 3 bases and J shed 2 bases, with 7 bases lying between them. The CDR3 sequence: CASSFSEQETQYF. The DNA for the CDR3 is TGTGCCAGCAGCTTTTCAGAACAAGAGACCCAGTACTTC.

This chain links TRBV5-4 with TRBJ2-3; possible D gene TRBD2, 6 bases. V was cut by 2 bases and J by 2 bases, with 12 bases left in between. Per the germline V gene, CDR1 is SGHNT and CDR2 is YYREEE (reference sequence). This CDR3 is built from 15 residues. This CDR3 is CASSFPGVYTDTQYF. The DNA of the CDR3 is TGTGCCAGCAGCTTCCCGGGGGTGTACACAGATACGCAGTATTTT.

The CDR3 is CSASPGQFYGYTF. The CDR3 nucleotides are TGCAGTGCTAGTCCTGGACAGTTCTATGGCTACACCTTC. The rearrangement links TRBV20-1 to TRBJ1-2; weak D call: TRBD1 (6 bases). The CDR3 consists of 13 residues. The V end lost 3 bases, the J end lost 4 bases, and 12 bases lay between the germline ends. The germline CDR1 and CDR2 sequences are DFQATT and SNEGSKA (reference sequence).